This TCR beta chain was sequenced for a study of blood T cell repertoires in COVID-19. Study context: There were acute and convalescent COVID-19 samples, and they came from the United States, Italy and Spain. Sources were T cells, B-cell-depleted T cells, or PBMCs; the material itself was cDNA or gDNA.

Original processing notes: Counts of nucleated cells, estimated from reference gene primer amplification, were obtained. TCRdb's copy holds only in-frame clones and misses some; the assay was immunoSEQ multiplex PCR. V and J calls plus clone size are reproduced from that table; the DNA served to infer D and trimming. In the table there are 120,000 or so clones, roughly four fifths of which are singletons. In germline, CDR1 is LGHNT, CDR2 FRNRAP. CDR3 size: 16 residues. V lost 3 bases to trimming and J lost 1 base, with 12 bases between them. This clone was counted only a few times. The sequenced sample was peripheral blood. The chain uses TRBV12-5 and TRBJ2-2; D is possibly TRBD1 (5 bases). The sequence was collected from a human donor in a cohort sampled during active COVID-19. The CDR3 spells CASGLGVSENTGELFF. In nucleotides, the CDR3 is TGTGCTAGTGGTTTAGGGGTATCGGAGAACACCGGGGAGCTGTTTTTT. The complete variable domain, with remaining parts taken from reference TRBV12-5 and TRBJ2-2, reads DARVTQTPRHKVTEMGQEVTMRCQPILGHNTVFWYRQTMMQGLELLAYFRNRAPLDDSGMPKDRFSAEMPDATLATLKIQPSEPRDSAVYFCASGLGVSENTGELFFGEGSRLTVL.